A selection of T cell receptor beta chains follows, all from one sample in a study of T cell clones after liver transplantation. Clones were sequenced by immunoSEQ multiplex PCR, and TCRdb holds only the in-frame ones, with some missing. The sample has roughly 100,000 clones, around 84% seen once. Here the sequenced sample was CD4+ T cells from blood, taken approximately 45 months after liver transplant. Receptor source: a human patient who received a liver transplant. Some T cells may originate from the graft donor. The CDR3 runs from the conserved cysteine through the conserved F or W. D genes are given only for firm matches. A clone size is listed for some rows: how often the clone was seen (once, few, many), or a class if it is expanded.

>NA|NA|TRBV6-6|TRBJ2-1
CASQGGNEQFF
TGTGCCAGCCAGGGTGGTAATGAGCAGTTCTTC
>NA|NA|TRBV7-7|TRBJ2-3
CASSPGLGGTDTQYF
TGTGCCAGCAGCCCTGGCCTGGGCGGCACAGATACGCAGTATTTT
>TRBD1|NA|TRBV6-6|TRBJ2-6
CASSYAPGTGNVLTF
TGTGCCAGCAGTTACGCCCCCGGGACAGGGAACGTCCTGACTTTC
>NA|NA|TRBV19|TRBJ2-1
CATKSRESSYNEQFF
TGTGCCACCAAGTCCCGGGAGAGCTCCTACAATGAGCAGTTCTTC
>NA|NA|TRBV10-3|TRBJ1-1
CAIRSISWGTEAFF
TGTGCCATCAGGTCGATTTCGTGGGGCACTGAAGCTTTCTTT
>NA|once|TRBV7-3|TRBJ2-5
CASSLSGEETQYF
TGTGCCAGCAGCTTATCGGGTGAAGAGACCCAGTACTTC
>TRBD2|NA|TRBV5-8|TRBJ2-1
CASSLARLAGASEQFF
TGTGCCAGCAGCTTGGCTAGACTAGCGGGAGCCAGTGAGCAGTTCTTC
>NA|NA|TRBV6-6|TRBJ2-1
CASSYSIAYEQFF
TGTGCCAGCAGTTACTCGATTGCATATGAGCAGTTCTTC
>TRBD1|once|TRBV29-1|TRBJ2-2
CSVYGTGNTGELFF
TGCAGCGTTTACGGGACAGGGAACACCGGGGAGCTGTTTTTT
>NA|NA|TRBV5-1|TRBJ1-4
CASSFSVTNEKLFF
TGCGCCAGCAGCTTTTCGGTGACTAATGAAAAACTGTTTTTT
>TRBD2|NA|TRBV27|TRBJ2-2
CASGLAGGRGGELFF
TGTGCCAGCGGACTAGCGGGAGGGCGGGGCGGGGAGCTGTTTTTT
>TRBD1|few|TRBV5-6|TRBJ1-1
CASSLPGQGRTEAFF
TGTGCCAGCAGCCTCCCGGGACAGGGGCGGACTGAAGCTTTCTTT
>TRBD1|NA|TRBV5-1|TRBJ2-3
CASRFGTASDTQYF
TGCGCCAGCAGATTTGGGACAGCGTCAGATACGCAGTATTTT
>TRBD1|NA|TRBV5-6|TRBJ1-2
CASSLLQGSLVGYGYTF
TGTGCCAGCAGCTTACTACAGGGGTCTTTAGTAGGTTATGGCTACACCTTC
>NA|NA|TRBV12-5|TRBJ1-2
CASGSTGVPSNYGYTF
TGTGCTAGTGGTTCCACAGGAGTCCCTTCTAACTATGGCTACACCTTC
>TRBD2|NA|TRBV7-9|TRBJ2-4
CASSPVTSGIHIQYF
TGTGCCAGCAGCCCTGTAACTAGCGGGATACACATTCAGTACTTC
>NA|NA|TRBV28|TRBJ1-5
CASSLERSNQPQHF
TGTGCCAGCAGTTTAGAACGGAGCAATCAGCCCCAGCATTTT